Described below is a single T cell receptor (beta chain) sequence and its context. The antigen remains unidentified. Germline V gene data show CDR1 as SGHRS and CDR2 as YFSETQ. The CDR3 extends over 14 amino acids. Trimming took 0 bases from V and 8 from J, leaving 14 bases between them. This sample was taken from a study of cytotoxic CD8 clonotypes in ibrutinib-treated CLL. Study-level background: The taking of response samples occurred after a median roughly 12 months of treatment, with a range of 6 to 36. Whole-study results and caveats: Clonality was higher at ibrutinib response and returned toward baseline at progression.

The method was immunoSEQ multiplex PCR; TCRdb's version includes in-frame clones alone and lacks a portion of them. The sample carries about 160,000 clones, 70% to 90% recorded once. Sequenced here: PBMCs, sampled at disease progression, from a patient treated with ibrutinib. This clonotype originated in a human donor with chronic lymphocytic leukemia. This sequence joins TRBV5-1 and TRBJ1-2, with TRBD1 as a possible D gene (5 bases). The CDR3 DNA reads TGCGCCAGCAGCTTGGCACAGGTCATTGAGGGCTACACCTTC. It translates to CASSLAQVIEGYTF.